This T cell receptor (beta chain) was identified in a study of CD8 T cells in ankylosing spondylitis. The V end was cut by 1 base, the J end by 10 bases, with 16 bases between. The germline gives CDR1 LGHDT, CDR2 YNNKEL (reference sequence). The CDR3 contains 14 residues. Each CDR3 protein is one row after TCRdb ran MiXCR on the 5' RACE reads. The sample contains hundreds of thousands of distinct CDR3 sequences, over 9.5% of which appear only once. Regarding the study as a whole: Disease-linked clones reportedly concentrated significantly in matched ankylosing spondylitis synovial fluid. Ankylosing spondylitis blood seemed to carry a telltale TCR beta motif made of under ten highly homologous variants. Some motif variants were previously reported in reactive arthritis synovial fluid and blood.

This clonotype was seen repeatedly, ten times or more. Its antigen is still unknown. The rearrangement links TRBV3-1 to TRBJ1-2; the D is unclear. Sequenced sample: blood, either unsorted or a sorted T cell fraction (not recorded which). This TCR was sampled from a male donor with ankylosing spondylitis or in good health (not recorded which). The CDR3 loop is CASSQGGHKRDYTF. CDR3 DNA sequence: TGTGCCAGCAGCCAAGGAGGCCACAAACGTGACTACACCTTC.